The 27 T cell receptor beta chains listed next were all sequenced from one sample in a study of blood T cell repertoires in COVID-19. Here immunoSEQ multiplex PCR was the method, and the copy in TCRdb shows in-frame clones only, minus some. The table has about 110,000 clones, 82% seen once; the top ten hold 7% to 9%. The specimen sequenced was peripheral blood. The source is a man aged 65-85 years with acute or convalescent COVID-19.

The rearrangement joins TRBV12-3 or TRBV12-4 to TRBJ1-1; a possible D gene is TRBD1 (5 bases). V was shortened by 3 bases and J by 1 base, with 6 bases between the two germline ends. This CDR3 has 13 amino acids. The CDR3 nucleotides are TGTGCCAGCAGTTTCCAGGGGAACACTGAAGCTTTCTTT. This translates into CASSFQGNTEAFF.

The V call is TRBV5-1, the J call TRBJ2-3; D may be TRBD2 (6 bases). The CDR3 has 16 amino acids. The germline gives CDR1 SGHRS, CDR2 YFSETQ. The V end was cut by 4 bases, the J end by 1 base, with 16 bases between. Here the CDR3 DNA reads TGCGCCAGCAGCCCGCCGGGATCGGGGGGCACAGATACGCAGTATTTT. Its translation: CASSPPGSGGTDTQYF.

The chain has TRBV5-4 and TRBJ2-1, with D possibly matching TRBD2 (5 bases). The germline V and J ends were trimmed by 4 bases and 6 bases, with 11 bases remaining between them. Germline V gene data show CDR1 as SGHNT and CDR2 as YYREEE (reference sequence). The CDR3 is 13 amino acids. CDR3 sequence reads: CASSLVEGNEQFF. The CDR3 DNA is TGTGCCAGCAGCCTCGTTGAGGGCAATGAGCAGTTCTTC.

The V and J genes are TRBV2 and TRBJ1-4; D is possibly TRBD1 (6 bases). In germline, CDR1 is SNHLY, CDR2 FYNNEI. This CDR3 is 13 amino acids long. Trimming removed 9 bases at V and 15 bases at J, with 23 bases between. CDR3: CASQTPPTTGMFF. In DNA form, the CDR3 reads TGTGCCAGTCAAACCCCGCCGACGACAGGAATGTTTTTT.

CDR3 sequence (DNA): TGTGCCAGTAGTACCCGGGGGGGCGCGAACACCGGGGAGCTGTTTTTT. Protein sequence: CASSTRGGANTGELFF. The J gene is TRBJ2-2, the V gene TRBV19; 8 bases map to TRBD2. J was trimmed by 0 bases and V by 4 bases; bases with no gene match: 4. The CDR3 contains 16 residues. The germline V gene has CDR1 LNHDA and CDR2 SQIVND (reference sequence).

The genes are TRBV10-3 and TRBJ1-2, with D possibly TRBD1 on 5 matching bases. V gave up 5 bases and J gave up 4 bases, with 14 bases separating them. This CDR3 spans 14 amino acids. Germline loops: CDR1 ENHRY, CDR2 SYGVKD. This chain's CDR3 is CAISLGELSYGYTF. CDR3 DNA: TGTGCCATCAGTTTAGGGGAATTATCCTATGGCTACACCTTC.

J is TRBJ1-4 and V is TRBV5-1; D may be TRBD1 (6 bases). V dropped 0 bases and J dropped 2 bases, with 11 bases sitting between them. Germline CDR1 is SGHRS and CDR2 is YFSETQ. CDR3 length: 16 amino acids. The CDR3 spells CASSLDPTGTNEKLFF. CDR3 sequence (DNA): TGCGCCAGCAGCTTGGACCCGACAGGTACTAATGAAAAACTGTTTTTT.

The chain links TRBV19 to TRBJ1-5, with a weak D call TRBD1 (6 bases). The ends were cut back, 7 bases at V and 6 bases at J, with 25 bases in the middle. The CDR3 sequence is 17 residues long. Germline V CDR1 and CDR2: LNHDA, SQIVND (reference sequence). The CDR3 DNA reads TGTGCCAGTACCCTCGGGCGGGGGCCAACGGTTGTTCAGCCCCAGCATTTT. Translating it yields CASTLGRGPTVVQPQHF.

V and J are TRBV7-9 and TRBJ2-2, with no clear D. V dropped 5 bases and J dropped 0 bases, with 10 bases sitting between them. Germline V CDR1 and CDR2: SEHNR, FQNEAQ (reference sequence). The CDR3 totals 15 residues. The CDR3 region has the DNA TGTGCCAGCAGCCCGCATCACACGAACACCGGGGAGCTGTTTTTT. It is translated as CASSPHHTNTGELFF.

This chain connects TRBV6-5 to TRBJ2-7; TRBD1 matches at 10 bases. The V gene's germline CDR1 is MNHEY and CDR2 SVGAGI. The CDR3 totals 15 residues. Unmatched junction bases numbered 5, after V lost 0 bases and J lost 6 bases. The CDR3 region is CASSYSWTGGREQYF. Here the CDR3 DNA reads TGTGCCAGCAGTTACTCCTGGACAGGGGGTCGCGAGCAGTACTTC.

The genes are TRBV28 and TRBJ1-5; the D is unclear. V dropped 5 bases and J dropped 4 bases, with 9 bases sitting between them. The germline gives CDR1 MDHEN, CDR2 SYDVKM. The CDR3 contains 13 residues. The CDR3 here is CASSTQSNQPQHF. In DNA form, the CDR3 reads TGTGCCAGCAGTACACAGAGTAATCAGCCCCAGCATTTT.

The gene calls are TRBV2 and TRBJ1-5, with D maybe TRBD1 (5 bases). This CDR3 region has 17 residues. Germline assignment: CDR1 SNHLY and CDR2 FYNNEI. V was shortened by 1 base and J by 0 bases, with 13 bases between the two germline ends. The CDR3 bases are TGTGCCAGCAGTGAAGACGAAACAGGCTATAGCAATCAGCCCCAGCATTTT. Residues: CASSEDETGYSNQPQHF.

The chain joins TRBV10-3 to TRBJ2-6; tentatively, D is TRBD1 (6 bases). V was trimmed by 10 bases and J by 4 bases, leaving 14 bases between them. Germline V gene sequence: CDR1 ENHRY, CDR2 SYGVKD. This CDR3 is 14 amino acids long. For the CDR3, the DNA is TGTGCCACCAAGTACAGGGAGGGGGCCAACGTCCTGACTTTC. It codes for CATKYREGANVLTF.

This clone was found a few times. This chain uses TRBV28 with TRBJ2-1, with 7 bases fitting TRBD2. The CDR3 runs 15 residues. Germline V gene sequence: CDR1 MDHEN, CDR2 SYDVKM. V shed 7 bases and J 4 bases; nucleotides not matched to a gene: 10. CDR3: CASTQPASGYNEQFF. The CDR3 coding sequence is TGTGCCAGCACCCAGCCGGCTAGCGGATACAATGAGCAGTTCTTC. The full variable domain, rest sourced from reference TRBV28 and TRBJ2-1, is DVKVTQSSRYLVKRTGEKVFLECVQDMDHENMFWYRQDPGLGLRLIYFSYDVKMKEKGDIPEGYSVSREKKERFSLILESASTNQTSMYLCASTQPASGYNEQFFGPGTRLTVL.

The CDR3 region is CASSESIQETQYF. The CDR3 DNA sequence: TGCGCCAGCAGTGAGTCCATCCAAGAGACCCAGTACTTC. The V gene is TRBV10-1, the J gene TRBJ2-5; D is ambiguous. The CDR3 runs 13 residues. The ends were cut back, 0 bases at V and 1 base at J, with 3 bases in the middle. The germline gives CDR1 WNHNN, CDR2 SYGVQD (reference sequence).

The rearrangement uses TRBV5-1 and TRBJ2-1; 8 positions agree with TRBD1. J gave up 2 bases and V 4 bases, and 5 bases lay outside the gene matches. This CDR3 region has 15 residues. Per the germline V gene, CDR1 is SGHRS and CDR2 is YFSETQ. The CDR3 here is CASSAGQGPYNEQFF. In DNA form, the CDR3 reads TGCGCCAGCAGCGCCGGACAGGGCCCCTACAATGAGCAGTTCTTC.

The V call is TRBV10-3, the J call TRBJ1-5; D gene ambiguous. Germline V CDR1 and CDR2: ENHRY, SYGVKD. The CDR3 contains 13 residues. Trimming took 11 bases from V and 2 from J, leaving 13 bases between them. CDR3 sequence reads: CAGSAGGNQPQHF. In DNA form, the CDR3 reads TGTGCCGGATCCGCGGGCGGCAATCAGCCCCAGCATTTT.

V gene TRBV5-1 combines with J gene TRBJ2-1; 8 positions match TRBD2. The CDR3 contains 14 residues. Germline CDR1 reads SGHRS; CDR2 reads YFSETQ. V lost 3 bases and J lost 10; bases outside the gene matches: 9. The CDR3 sequence: CASSSLGLGGEQFF. CDR3 bases: TGCGCCAGCAGCTCTCTGGGACTAGGAGGCGAGCAGTTCTTC.

J is TRBJ1-3 and V is TRBV19; possible D gene TRBD1, 5 bases. The length of the CDR3 is 15 residues. V was clipped by 6 bases and J by 0 bases, with 12 bases between them. Germline assignment: CDR1 LNHDA and CDR2 SQIVND (reference sequence). This CDR3 reads CASRHMDNSGNTIYF. The CDR3 region has the DNA TGTGCCAGTAGGCATATGGACAACTCTGGAAACACCATATATTTT.

This clone occurred a few times. The chain has TRBV5-4 and TRBJ2-2; no reliable D call. V lost 5 bases and J lost 3, with 5 bases in between. The CDR3 covers 12 residues. Germline CDR1 SGHNT, CDR2 YYREEE (reference sequence). CDR3 residues: CASRSDTGELFF. Here the CDR3 DNA reads TGTGCCAGCAGATCTGACACCGGGGAGCTGTTTTTT.

In this sample, this clone turned up a few times. The rearrangement uses TRBV6-5 and TRBJ2-1; a possible D gene is TRBD1 (5 bases). Trimming cost V 4 bases and J 12 bases, with 13 bases left between them. Per germline, CDR1 MNHEY and CDR2 SVGAGI. The CDR3 loop spans 12 amino acids. The CDR3 DNA follows: TGTGCCAGCAGTTCTGTGGACACCCCGCAGTTCTTC. Encoded protein: CASSSVDTPQFF.

J is TRBJ2-5 and V is TRBV7-3; 11 positions agree with TRBD2. V gave up 3 bases and J gave up 5 bases; unmatched junction bases: 11. The germline V gene has CDR1 SGHTA and CDR2 FQGTGA. This CDR3 is 17 amino acids long. The CDR3 DNA reads as TGTGCCAGCAGCTTCTTTGGGACTAGCGGTATAGGGGAGACCCAGTACTTC. It is translated as CASSFFGTSGIGETQYF.

This clone was observed a handful of times. This chain uses TRBV5-1 with TRBJ2-7, with D perhaps TRBD2 (5 bases). The CDR3 contains 13 residues. Germline V gene sequence: CDR1 SGHRS, CDR2 YFSETQ. Between the trimmed V and J ends, which lost 2 bases and 2 bases, there was a span of 8 bases. Written as DNA, the CDR3 is TGCGCCAGCAGCTTTGGGGAGCCCTACGAGCAGTACTTC. Its translation: CASSFGEPYEQYF.

The chain employs TRBV27 and TRBJ2-1, with D unresolved. The CDR3 is 15 residues long. With 6 bases removed from V and 3 bases from J, the gap between germline ends came to 15 bases. Looked up from germline, CDR1 is MNHEY and CDR2 is SMNVEV (reference sequence). The CDR3 protein is CASSRPVPGYNEQFF. The DNA of the CDR3 is TGTGCCAGCAGCCGCCCGGTACCGGGCTACAATGAGCAGTTCTTC.

The V gene is TRBV6-5, the J gene TRBJ1-3, with TRBD1 matching 7 bases. V was clipped by 7 bases and J by 3 bases; unmatched bases: 9. The germline gives CDR1 MNHEY, CDR2 SVGAGI. The CDR3 consists of 15 residues. CDR3 protein: CASNPQGGSGNTIYF. As DNA, the CDR3 is TGTGCCAGCAATCCCCAGGGGGGAAGTGGAAACACCATATATTTT.

This chain links TRBV30 with TRBJ2-1, with D uncertain. This CDR3 is built from 11 residues. Looked up from germline, CDR1 is GTSNPN and CDR2 is SVGIG (reference sequence). Trimming removed 5 bases at V and 9 bases at J, with 11 bases between. The CDR3 reads CAWAAGPEQFF. In DNA form, the CDR3 reads TGTGCCTGGGCCGCTGGCCCTGAGCAGTTCTTC. Full variable domain (remainder filled in from reference TRBV30 and TRBJ2-1): SQTIHQWPATLVQPVGSPLSLECTVEGTSNPNLYWYRQAAGRGLQLLFYSVGIGQISSEVPQNLSASRPQDRQFILSSKKLLLSDSGFYLCAWAAGPEQFFGPGTRLTVL.

V gene TRBV3-1 (or the pseudogene TRBV3-2) combines with J gene TRBJ1-2; D possibly corresponds to TRBD1 (5 bases). Trimming took 2 bases from V and 7 from J, leaving 11 bases between them. CDR3 length: 13 amino acids. Germline CDR1 is LGHDT and CDR2 is YNNKEL (reference sequence). The CDR3 reads CASSQSGGVGYTF. As DNA, the CDR3 is TGTGCCAGCAGCCAAAGCGGGGGGGTTGGCTACACCTTC.